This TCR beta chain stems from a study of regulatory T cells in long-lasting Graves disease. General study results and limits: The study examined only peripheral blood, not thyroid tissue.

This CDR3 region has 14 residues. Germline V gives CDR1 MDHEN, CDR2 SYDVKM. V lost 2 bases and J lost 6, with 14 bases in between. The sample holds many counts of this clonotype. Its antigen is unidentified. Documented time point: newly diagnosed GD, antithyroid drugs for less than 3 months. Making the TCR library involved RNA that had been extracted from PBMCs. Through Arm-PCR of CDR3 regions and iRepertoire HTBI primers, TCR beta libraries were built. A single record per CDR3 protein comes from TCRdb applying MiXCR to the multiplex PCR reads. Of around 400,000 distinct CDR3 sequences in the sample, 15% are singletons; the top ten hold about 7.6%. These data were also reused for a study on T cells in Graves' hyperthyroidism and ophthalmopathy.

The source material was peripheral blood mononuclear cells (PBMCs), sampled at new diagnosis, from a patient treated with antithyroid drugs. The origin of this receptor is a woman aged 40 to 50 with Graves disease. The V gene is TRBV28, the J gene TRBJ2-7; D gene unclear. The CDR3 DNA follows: TGTGCCAGCAGTTTAGTTCCCCCCCGTGGCGAGCAGTACTTC. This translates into CASSLVPPRGEQYF.